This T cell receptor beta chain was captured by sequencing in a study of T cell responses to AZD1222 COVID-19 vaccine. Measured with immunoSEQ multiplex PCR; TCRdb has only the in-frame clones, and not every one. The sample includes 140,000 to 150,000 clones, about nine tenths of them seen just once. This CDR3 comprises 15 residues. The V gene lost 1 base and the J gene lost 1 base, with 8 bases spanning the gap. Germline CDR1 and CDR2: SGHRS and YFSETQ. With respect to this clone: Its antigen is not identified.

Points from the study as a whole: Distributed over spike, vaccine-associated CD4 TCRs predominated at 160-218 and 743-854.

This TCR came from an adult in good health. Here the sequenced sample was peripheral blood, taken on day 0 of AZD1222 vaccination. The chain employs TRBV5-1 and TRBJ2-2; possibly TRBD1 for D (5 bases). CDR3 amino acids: CASSLRGMNTGELFF. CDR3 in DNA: TGCGCCAGCAGCTTGAGGGGAATGAACACCGGGGAGCTGTTTTTT. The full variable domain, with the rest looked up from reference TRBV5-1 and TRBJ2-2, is KAGVTQTPRYLIKTRGQQVTLSCSPISGHRSVSWYQQTPGQGLQFLFEYFSETQRNKGNFPGRFSGRQFSNSRSEMNVSTLELGDSALYLCASSLRGMNTGELFFGEGSRLTVL.